This TCR beta chain stems from a study of vaccination and CD4 T cells after COVID-19. Overall study: At a median roughly 70 days (range 14 to 241) after dose two, post-vaccine samples were obtained.

This clonotype has a handful of counts. No antigen is known for it. With the Oncomine TCR Beta short-read assay, DNA from cultured CD4+ T cells was sequenced. TCRdb re-derived calls from the PCR reads in MiXCR, one entry per CDR3 protein. The sample gives fewer than 30,000 distinct CDR3 sequences, around 42% of which show up once; 4.1% is in the top ten. The CDR3 consists of 14 residues. CDR1 and CDR2 from the germline V gene are DFQATT and SNEGSKA (reference sequence). The ends lost 1 base at V and 4 bases at J; junction bases unmatched: 7. Time point reported: late sampling 161 to 241 days after vaccination in three convalescent patients. As to treatment: roughly 10-day PBMC culture with coronavirus spike peptide pools or control peptides (ViraFEST assay). PBMCs were cultured at two million per well with roughly 9.9 IU/ml IL-2 and 10 ug/ml peptide pools.

The receptor was isolated from a human donor who had recovered from COVID-19. The genes are TRBV20-1 and TRBJ2-7, with TRBD2 matching over 7 bases. The source was CD4+ T cells from blood, cultured in vitro, collected about 7 months after SARS-CoV-2 vaccination. The CDR3 DNA is TGCAGTGCTAGAGGGTCGGGGGGAGAGTACGAGCAGTACTTC. Amino acid sequence: CSARGSGGEYEQYF.